The clone carrying this T cell receptor beta chain has only one observation. The same CDR3 can be traced to other DNA sequences in this sample. This sample is part of a study of T cell responses to AZD1222 COVID-19 vaccine. The table came from immunoSEQ multiplex PCR; TCRdb's copy has only in-frame clones and leaves some out. Of around 150,000 clones in the sample, over 75% are singletons; the top ten hold about 3.2%. Germline lookup yields CDR1 KGHDR and CDR2 SFDVKD. The CDR3 has 15 amino acids. Trimming cost V 2 bases and J 5 bases; bases outside gene matches: 5. The chain has TRBV24-1 and TRBJ2-3; 8 nucleotides align to TRBD1. The sequence was collected from an adult who received the AZD1222 COVID-19 vaccine. Sample: peripheral blood, taken 28 days after the second AZD1222 dose. For the CDR3, the DNA is TGTGCCACCAGTGATTCGGACAGGGTTGGAGATACGCAGTATTTT. Protein sequence: CATSDSDRVGDTQYF.